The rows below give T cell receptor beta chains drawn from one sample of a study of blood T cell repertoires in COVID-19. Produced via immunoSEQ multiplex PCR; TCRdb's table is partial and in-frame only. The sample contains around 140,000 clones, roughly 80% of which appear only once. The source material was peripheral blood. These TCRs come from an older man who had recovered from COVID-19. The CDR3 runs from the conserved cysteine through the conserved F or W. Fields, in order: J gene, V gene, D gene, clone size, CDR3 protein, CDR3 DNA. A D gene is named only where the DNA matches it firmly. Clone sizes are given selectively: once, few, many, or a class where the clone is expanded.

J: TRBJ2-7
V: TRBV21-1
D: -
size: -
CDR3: CASSKGEGLAPTYEQYF
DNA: TGTGCCAGCAGCAAAGGTGAGGGACTAGCGCCCACCTACGAGCAGTACTTC

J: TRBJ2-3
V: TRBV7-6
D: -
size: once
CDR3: CASSLVLTGVSDTQYF
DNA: TGTGCCAGCAGCTTAGTCTTAACGGGAGTGTCCGATACGCAGTATTTT

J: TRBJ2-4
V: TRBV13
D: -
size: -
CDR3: CASSSRQAPKNIQYF
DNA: TGTGCCAGCAGCTCAAGACAGGCCCCCAAAAACATTCAGTACTTC

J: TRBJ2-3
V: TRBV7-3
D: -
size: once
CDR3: CASSLTLRDPRSGTDTQYF
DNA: TGTGCCAGCAGCTTAACTCTGCGGGACCCGCGTAGCGGCACAGATACGCAGTATTTT

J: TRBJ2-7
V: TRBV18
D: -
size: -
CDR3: CASSPTREEQYF
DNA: TGTGCCAGCTCACCAACTAGGGAAGAGCAGTACTTC

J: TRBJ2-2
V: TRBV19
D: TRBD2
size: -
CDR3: CATTSRSTGELFF
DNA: TGTGCCACGACTAGCCGCTCCACCGGGGAGCTGTTTTTT

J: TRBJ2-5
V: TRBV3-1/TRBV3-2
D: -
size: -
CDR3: CASCQGDLETQYF
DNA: TGTGCCAGCTGTCAGGGGGACTTAGAGACCCAGTACTTC

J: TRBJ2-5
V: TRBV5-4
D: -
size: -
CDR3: CASSSGGGRETQYF
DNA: TGTGCCAGCAGCTCGGGCGGGGGCAGAGAGACCCAGTACTTC

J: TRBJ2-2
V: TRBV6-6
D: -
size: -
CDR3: CASSRGTLRELFF
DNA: TGTGCCAGCAGCCGCGGGACTCTCAGGGAGCTGTTTTTT

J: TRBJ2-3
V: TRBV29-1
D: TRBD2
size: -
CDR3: CSVILAGITDTQYF
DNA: TGCAGCGTCATCTTAGCGGGAATCACAGATACGCAGTATTTT

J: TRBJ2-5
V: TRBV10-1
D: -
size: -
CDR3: CASSGDSALPGGTQYF
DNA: TGCGCCAGCAGTGGGGACTCGGCCCTCCCCGGTGGGACCCAGTACTTC

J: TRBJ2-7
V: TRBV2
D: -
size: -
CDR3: CASLGAGNYEQYF
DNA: TGTGCCAGCCTTGGGGCAGGGAACTACGAGCAGTACTTC

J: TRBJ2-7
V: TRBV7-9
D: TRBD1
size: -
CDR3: CASSTAGTEFYEQYF
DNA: TGTGCCAGCAGCACGGCCGGGACAGAATTCTACGAGCAGTACTTC

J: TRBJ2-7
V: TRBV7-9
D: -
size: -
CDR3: CASSLAGVRNEQYF
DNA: TGTGCCAGCAGCTTAGCGGGAGTGCGAAACGAGCAGTACTTC

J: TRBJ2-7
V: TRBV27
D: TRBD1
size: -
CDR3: CASSSGQGANEQYF
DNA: TGTGCCAGCAGTAGCGGACAGGGGGCGAACGAGCAGTACTTC

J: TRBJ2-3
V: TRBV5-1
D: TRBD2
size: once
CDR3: CASSLVKLAGGTDTQYF
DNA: TGCGCCAGCAGCTTGGTTAAACTAGCGGGAGGCACAGATACGCAGTATTTT

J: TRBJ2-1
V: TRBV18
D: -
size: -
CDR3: CASSQRSGVEQFF
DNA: TGTGCCAGCTCCCAAAGATCGGGGGTTGAGCAGTTCTTC

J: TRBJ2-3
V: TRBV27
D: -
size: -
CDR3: CASSFRQVGTDTQYF
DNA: TGTGCCAGCAGTTTTCGACAGGTGGGCACAGATACGCAGTATTTT

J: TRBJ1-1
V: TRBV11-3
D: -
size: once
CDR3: CASSLGAGDTEAFF
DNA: TGTGCCAGCAGCTTAGGGGCTGGTGACACTGAAGCTTTCTTT